The rows below give T cell receptor beta chains drawn from one sample of a study of response to subunit inactivated influenza vaccine. MiXCR, applied by TCRdb to the RT-PCR reads, yields one record per CDR3 protein. This table has more than 600,000 distinct CDR3 sequences, about a fifth appearing once. The sample in question was PBMCs from blood, obtained approximately 5 days after vaccination. Receptor source: a man aged 45 to 65 who received an inactivated influenza vaccine. The CDR3 runs from the conserved cysteine through the conserved F or W. A D gene is named only where the DNA matches it firmly. Some rows have no size entry. The others give once, few or many, or a class for an expanded clone.

d_call clone_size j_call v_call cdr3_nt cdr3_aa
- many TRBJ2-6 TRBV29-1 TGCAGCGTAGGGGCGGCTGGGGCCAACGTCCTGACTTTC CSVGAAGANVLTF
TRBD2 - TRBJ2-1 TRBV4-1 TGCGCCAGCAGCCAAGCGAGCGGGAGAAGTCGGCCCTACAATGAGCAGTTCTTC CASSQASGRSRPYNEQFF
- few TRBJ1-3 TRBV20-1 TGCAGTGCTGGAGCAGGGAGCTCTGGAAACACCATATATTTT CSAGAGSSGNTIYF
- - TRBJ1-5 TRBV20-1 TGCAGTGCTAGAGGGTCCTACCAGCCCCAGCATTTT CSARGSYQPQHF
TRBD2 - TRBJ2-3 TRBV20-1 TGCTGTGCTAGAGAATTAGCGGGGGGCCGCACAGATACGCAGTATTTT CCARELAGGRTDTQYF
TRBD2 - TRBJ2-2 TRBV11-2 TGTGCCAGCAGCCTGGGGATAGCGGGAGGCTCCTCAACCGCGAACACCGGGGAGCTGTTTTTT CASSLGIAGGSSTANTGELFF
- - TRBJ1-2 TRBV4-3 TGCGCCAGCAGCCAAGGGACAGCCTCTAACTATGGCTACACCTTC CASSQGTASNYGYTF
- few TRBJ1-1 TRBV3-1 TGTGCCAGCAGCCCTATGATGAACACTGAAGCTTTCTTT CASSPMMNTEAFF
TRBD2 many TRBJ2-5 TRBV11-2 TGTGCCAGCAGGCCTCTAGCGGGGGGCCGAGGAGAGACCCAGTACTTC CASRPLAGGRGETQYF
- - TRBJ2-7 TRBV3-1 TGTGCCAGCAGCCAAGAACTTCCAGGCTACGAGCAGTACTTC CASSQELPGYEQYF
- - TRBJ2-5 TRBV9 TGTGCCAGCAGCGTAGAGCTTAGCGAGGAGACCCAGTACTTC CASSVELSEETQYF
- - TRBJ2-1 TRBV6-1 TGTGCCAGCAAACCTGATTGGACAAGCTCCTACAATGAGCAGTTCTTC CASKPDWTSSYNEQFF
- few TRBJ1-6 TRBV21-1 TGTGCCAGCAGCAAAGACAGGGGCCAACATAATTCACCCCTCCACTTT CASSKDRGQHNSPLHF
- - TRBJ2-3 TRBV12-3/TRBV12-4 TGTGCCAGCAGCTATGCTCGTACCGGTTTTACGCAGTATTTT CASSYARTGFTQYF
- few TRBJ2-6 TRBV20-1 TGCAGTGCTAGTCGAGGGACTGGGGCCAACGTCCTGACTTTC CSASRGTGANVLTF
TRBD1 - TRBJ2-7 TRBV5-6 TGTGCCAGCAGCTTAAGGGGTAGGGGGCTCTACGAGCAGTACTTC CASSLRGRGLYEQYF
- few TRBJ1-5 TRBV28 TGTGCCAGCAGTTTAAGCGCGGCAGGCGGCAATCAGCCCCAGCATTTT CASSLSAAGGNQPQHF
- few TRBJ2-1 TRBV12-3/TRBV12-4 TGTGCCAGCAGTCCCTACGGAGGTGAGCAGTTCTTC CASSPYGGEQFF
- - TRBJ1-1 TRBV5-1 TGCGCCAGCAGCTTGAACTCCGGGACCGAAGCTTTCTTT CASSLNSGTEAFF
- - TRBJ2-3 TRBV9 TGTGCCAGCAGCGCCGAGGGGCATACGCAGTATTTT CASSAEGHTQYF
TRBD1 - TRBJ2-7 TRBV12-3/TRBV12-4 TGTGCCAGCAGGGCCGGGACAGGGCCCTACGAGCAGTACTTC CASRAGTGPYEQYF
TRBD2 - TRBJ2-2 TRBV4-2 TGTGCCAGCAGCCAAAAAGCGGGGTCCACCGGGGAGCTGTTTTTT CASSQKAGSTGELFF
TRBD2 - TRBJ2-2 TRBV2 TGTGCCAGCAACAAGGATGGCGGGGGAGCGAACACCGGGGAGCTGTTTTTT CASNKDGGGANTGELFF
TRBD2 - TRBJ2-5 TRBV4-3 TGCGCCAGCAGCCAAGATAGCGGGCTCCAGACCCAGTACTTC CASSQDSGLQTQYF
- - TRBJ2-1 TRBV5-1 TGCGCCAGCAGCTTGAACGTTGGCCCCTACAATGAGCAGTTCTTC CASSLNVGPYNEQFF
- few TRBJ1-5 TRBV20-1 TGCAGTGCTAGAGTTTCGGGTTATAGCAATCAGCCCCAGCATTTT CSARVSGYSNQPQHF
- few TRBJ1-1 TRBV6-1 TGTGCCAGCAACCGTTTGAGGGTGGGAACTGAAGCTTTCTTT CASNRLRVGTEAFF
- - TRBJ2-7 TRBV6-5 TGTGCCAGCAGTTCTCGAGACAGGAGCTACGAGCAGTACTTC CASSSRDRSYEQYF
TRBD1 few TRBJ2-1 TRBV29-1 TGCAGCGTTGACCCGGACAGGGGCTACAATGAGCAGTTCTTC CSVDPDRGYNEQFF
TRBD2 once TRBJ2-1 TRBV6-1 TGTGCCAGCAGTAAGGGACTAGCTTCCTACAATGAGCAGTTCTTC CASSKGLASYNEQFF
- few TRBJ1-4 TRBV4-1 TGCGCCAGCAGCAGACAATCAACTAATGAAAAACTGTTTTTT CASSRQSTNEKLFF